This T cell receptor (beta chain) was recovered during a study of T-cell reconstitution after alpha-beta-depleted transplantation in children (dated by TCRdb to 2016 to 2017). Background on the whole study: The study quantitatively tracked T-cell immune reconstitution after TCRalphabeta/CD19-depleted allogeneic hematopoietic cell transplantation in children using TCR repertoire profiling. Paper-wide results and their limitations: The frequencies of hyperexpanded clones fell over the following months, and after one year, T-cell counts and TCRbeta diversity were mostly attributed to newly produced T cells. The apparently early recovery of alphabetaT-cell counts about two months after transplant reportedly depended on only several hundred rapidly expanded clones that came from non-depleted graft cells. The high TCRbeta diversity at day 60 in some patients was ascribed to recipient T cells and intrathymic progenitors that had survived conditioning.

The library was generated by PCR. These reads were obtained on an Illumina HiSeq 2500. TCR library preparation used molecular barcoding, with unique molecular identifiers applied to normalize quantification of the TCRbeta repertoire. Starting from the raw public reads, TCRdb applied fastp trimming at Q25, assembled clones with MiXCR and retained in-frame beta chains. Rows with one shared CDR3 protein collapse into an entry with the most common genes and DNA. The sample has 450,000 to 600,000 distinct CDR3 sequences on record, about 11% of them singletons. The ten largest clones take up 2% of the sample. This clonotype was recorded a few times. Its antigen is not yet known. There are no base qualities to consult, and no much larger clone falls within one base. A distance of 10 bases separates the germline ends of V and J, which lose 4 bases and 6 bases respectively. The CDR3 holds 13 amino acids from the cysteine to the phenylalanine. CDR3 DNA only is kept here, 39 bases in frame from base 1. CDR1 is given as SGHTA and CDR2 as FQGNSA, both from the germline V gene.

What the treatment or condition label conveys for this sample: allogeneic hematopoietic cell transplantation with graft depleted of TCRalphabeta T cells and CD19 B cells. TCRalphabeta/CD19-depleted allogeneic hematopoietic cell grafts were given to the transplant recipients, all of whom were children. The source material was PBMCs, sampled before TCRalphabeta/CD19-depleted stem cell transplant. This TCR was sampled from a child aged 2 to 10 with inherited bone marrow failure, due to receive a stem cell transplant. The sequence links TRBV7-2 to TRBJ2-1; TRBD2 is a weak D gene call, 5 bases matching. The CDR3 region reads CASSSQLGNEQFF. The nucleotide sequence is given as TGTGCCAGCAGCTCTCAACTAGGCAATGAGCAGTTCTTC. The variable domain in full, with residues beyond the CDR3 obtained from the reference TRBV7-2 and TRBJ2-1 genes, is GAGVSQSPSNKVTEKGKDVELRCDPISGHTALYWYRQSLGQGLEFLIYFQGNSAPDKSGLPSDRFSAERTGGSVSTLTIQRTQQEDSAVYLCASSSQLGNEQFFGPGTRLTVL.